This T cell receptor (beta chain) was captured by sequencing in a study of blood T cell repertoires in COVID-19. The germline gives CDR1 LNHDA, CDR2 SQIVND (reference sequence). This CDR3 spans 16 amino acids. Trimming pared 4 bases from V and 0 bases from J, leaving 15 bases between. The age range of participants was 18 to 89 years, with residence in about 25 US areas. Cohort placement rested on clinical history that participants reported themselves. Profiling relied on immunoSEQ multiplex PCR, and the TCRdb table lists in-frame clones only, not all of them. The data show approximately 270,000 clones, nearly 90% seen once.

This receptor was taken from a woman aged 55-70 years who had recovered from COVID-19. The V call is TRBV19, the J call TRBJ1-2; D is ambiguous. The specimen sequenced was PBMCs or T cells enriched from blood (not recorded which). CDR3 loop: CASSRESGTSNYGYTF. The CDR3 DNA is TGTGCCAGTAGTAGGGAGTCAGGAACTTCTAACTATGGCTACACCTTC.